This T cell receptor beta chain was recorded in a study of T cell changes during pregnancy in multiple sclerosis. Repertoires were generated with immunoSEQ multiplex PCR, while TCRdb's copy carries only in-frame clones and drops some. The data contain approximately 52,000 clones, 88% of them singletons. There are 16 residues in the CDR3. After removal of 0 bases from V and 10 bases from J, the junction contained 10 bases not matched to a gene. Germline V gene lookup returns CDR1 LGHNA and CDR2 YSLEER. The origin of this receptor is a female donor with multiple sclerosis, enrolled in a pregnancy study. The sample in question was CD4+ T cells from peripheral blood mononuclear cells, obtained in the second trimester of pregnancy. The rearrangement uses TRBV4-3 and TRBJ2-1; 9 positions agree with TRBD2. CDR3 DNA: TGCGCCAGCAGCCAAGAGGGTACTAGCGGGCCGGGGGAGCAGTTCTTC. As protein: CASSQEGTSGPGEQFF.